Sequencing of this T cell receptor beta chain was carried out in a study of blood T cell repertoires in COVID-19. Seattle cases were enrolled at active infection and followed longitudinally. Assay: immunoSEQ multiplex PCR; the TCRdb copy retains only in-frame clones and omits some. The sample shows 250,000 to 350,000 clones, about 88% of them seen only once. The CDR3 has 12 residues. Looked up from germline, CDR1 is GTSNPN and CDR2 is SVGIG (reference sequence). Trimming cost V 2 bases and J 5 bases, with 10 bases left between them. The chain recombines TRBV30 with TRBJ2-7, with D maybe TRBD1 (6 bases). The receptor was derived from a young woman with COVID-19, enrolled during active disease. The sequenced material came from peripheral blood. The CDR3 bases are TGTGCCTGGAGTAGAACAGGGAACGAGCAGTACTTC. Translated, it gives CAWSRTGNEQYF. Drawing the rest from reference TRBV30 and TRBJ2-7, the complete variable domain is SQTIHQWPATLVQPVGSPLSLECTVEGTSNPNLYWYRQAAGRGLQLLFYSVGIGQISSEVPQNLSASRPQDRQFILSSKKLLLSDSGFYLCAWSRTGNEQYFGPGTRLTVT.